This T cell receptor (beta chain) is from a study of blood T cell repertoires in COVID-19. Study information: Material from acute and convalescent COVID-19 was sourced from the United States, Italy and Spain. From T cells, B-cell-depleted T cells, or PBMCs came the material, which was cDNA or gDNA.

Germline CDR1 and CDR2: SGDLS and YYNGEE. This CDR3 comprises 16 residues. The V and J ends lost 4 bases and 7 bases, in that order; junction bases with no gene match: 16. Source study methods: Reference gene primer amplification yielded estimated nucleated cell counts. The data were produced by immunoSEQ multiplex PCR, yet TCRdb's version contains in-frame clones alone and is incomplete. V and J calls and clone size are those listed in that table; D and trimming were worked out from the DNA. The repertoire consists of about 46,000 clones, with approximately 86% occurring once and the leading ten covering 1% to 1.5%.

This receptor was identified in a man aged 60-69 years with acute or convalescent COVID-19. This chain joins TRBV9 and TRBJ1-1; TRBD1 matches at 7 bases. Material for sequencing was peripheral blood. The CDR3 loop is CASSPYRGPFGSEAFF. The CDR3 nucleotides read TGTGCCAGCAGCCCCTACAGGGGCCCTTTCGGGAGTGAAGCTTTCTTT. The variable domain in full, with the rest retrieved from reference TRBV9 and TRBJ1-1, is DSGVTQTPKHLITATGQRVTLRCSPRSGDLSVYWYQQSLDQGLQFLIQYYNGEERAKGNILERFSAQQFPDLHSELNLSSLELGDSALYFCASSPYRGPFGSEAFFGQGTRLTVV.